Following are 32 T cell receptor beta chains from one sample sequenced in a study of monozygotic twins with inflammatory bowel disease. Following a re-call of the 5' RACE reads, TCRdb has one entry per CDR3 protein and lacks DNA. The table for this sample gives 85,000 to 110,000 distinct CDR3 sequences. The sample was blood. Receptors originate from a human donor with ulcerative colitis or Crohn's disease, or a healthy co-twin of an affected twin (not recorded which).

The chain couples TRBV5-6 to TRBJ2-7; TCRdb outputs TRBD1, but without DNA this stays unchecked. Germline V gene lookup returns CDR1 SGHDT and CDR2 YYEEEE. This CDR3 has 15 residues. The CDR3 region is CASSLVGTGPYEQYF.

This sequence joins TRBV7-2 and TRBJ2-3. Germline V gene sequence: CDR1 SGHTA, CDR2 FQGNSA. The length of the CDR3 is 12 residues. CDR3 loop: CASSYYTNTQYF. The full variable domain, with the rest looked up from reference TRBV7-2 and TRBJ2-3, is GAGVSQSPSNKVTEKGKDVELRCDPISGHTALYWYRQSLGQGLEFLIYFQGNSAPDKSGLPSDRFSAERTGGSVSTLTIQRTQQEDSAVYLCASSYYTNTQYFGPGTRLTVL.

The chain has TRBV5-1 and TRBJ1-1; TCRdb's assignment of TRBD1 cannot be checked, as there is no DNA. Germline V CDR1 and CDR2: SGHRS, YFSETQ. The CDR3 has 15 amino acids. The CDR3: CASSRGQGLNTEAFF.

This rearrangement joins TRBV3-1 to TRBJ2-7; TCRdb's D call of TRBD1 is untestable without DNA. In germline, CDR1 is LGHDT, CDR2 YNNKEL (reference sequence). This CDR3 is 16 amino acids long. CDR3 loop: CASSQETGKGVRGQYF.

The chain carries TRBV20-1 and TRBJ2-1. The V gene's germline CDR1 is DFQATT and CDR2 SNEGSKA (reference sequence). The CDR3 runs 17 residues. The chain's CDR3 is CSARDPYGTRSYNEQFF.

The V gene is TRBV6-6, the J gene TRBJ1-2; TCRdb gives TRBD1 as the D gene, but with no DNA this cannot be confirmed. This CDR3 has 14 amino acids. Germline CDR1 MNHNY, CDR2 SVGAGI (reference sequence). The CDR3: CASKYGQADYGYTF.

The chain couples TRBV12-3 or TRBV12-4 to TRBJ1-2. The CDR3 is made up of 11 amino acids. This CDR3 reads CASSSHYGYTF.

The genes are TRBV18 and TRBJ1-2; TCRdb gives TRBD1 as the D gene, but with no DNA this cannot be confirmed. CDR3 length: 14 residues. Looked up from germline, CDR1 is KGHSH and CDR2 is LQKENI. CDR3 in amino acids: CASSSDRGSYGYTF.

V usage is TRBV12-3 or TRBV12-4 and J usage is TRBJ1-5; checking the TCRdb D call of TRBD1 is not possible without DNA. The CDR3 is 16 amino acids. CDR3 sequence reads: CASSLDRGPNNQPQHF.

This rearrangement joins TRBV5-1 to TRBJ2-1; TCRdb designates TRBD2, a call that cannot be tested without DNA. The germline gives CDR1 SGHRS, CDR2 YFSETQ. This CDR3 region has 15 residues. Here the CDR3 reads CASSRLAGQANEQFF.

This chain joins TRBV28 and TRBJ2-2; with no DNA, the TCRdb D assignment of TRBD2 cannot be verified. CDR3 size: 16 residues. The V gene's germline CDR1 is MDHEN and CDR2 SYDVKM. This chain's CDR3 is CASSKTLAGRGGELFF.

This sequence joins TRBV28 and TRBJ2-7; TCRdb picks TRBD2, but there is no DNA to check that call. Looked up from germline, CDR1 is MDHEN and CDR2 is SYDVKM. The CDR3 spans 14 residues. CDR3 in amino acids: CASSDYAGSYEQYF.

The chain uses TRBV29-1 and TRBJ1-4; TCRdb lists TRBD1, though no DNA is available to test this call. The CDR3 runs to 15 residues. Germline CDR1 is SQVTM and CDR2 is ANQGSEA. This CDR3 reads CSVEDRGTGNEKLFF.

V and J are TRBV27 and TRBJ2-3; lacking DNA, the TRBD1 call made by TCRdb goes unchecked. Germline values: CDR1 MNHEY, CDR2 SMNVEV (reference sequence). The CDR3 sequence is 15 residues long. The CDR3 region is CASSRGQVVTDTQYF.

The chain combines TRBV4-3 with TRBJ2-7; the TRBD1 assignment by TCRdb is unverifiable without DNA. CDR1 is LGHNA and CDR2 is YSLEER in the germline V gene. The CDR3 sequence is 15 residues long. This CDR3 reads CASSQGARQTYEQYF.

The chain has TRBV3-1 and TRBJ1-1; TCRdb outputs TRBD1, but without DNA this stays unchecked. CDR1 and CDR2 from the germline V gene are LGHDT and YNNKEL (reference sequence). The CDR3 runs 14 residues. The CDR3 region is CASNRQGGNTEAFF.

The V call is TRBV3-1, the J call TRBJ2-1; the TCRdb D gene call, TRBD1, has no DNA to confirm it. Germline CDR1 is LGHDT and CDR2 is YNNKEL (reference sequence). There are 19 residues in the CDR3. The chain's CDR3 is CASTTKGRERSPGSGEQFF.

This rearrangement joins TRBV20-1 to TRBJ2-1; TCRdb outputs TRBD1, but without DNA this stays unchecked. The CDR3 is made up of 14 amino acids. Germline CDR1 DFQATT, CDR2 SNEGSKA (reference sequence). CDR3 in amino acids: CSAARQGAASEQFF.

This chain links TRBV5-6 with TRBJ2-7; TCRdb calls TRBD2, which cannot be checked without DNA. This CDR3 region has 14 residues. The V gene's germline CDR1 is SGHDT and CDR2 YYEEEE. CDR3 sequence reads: CASSLAGLADEQYF.

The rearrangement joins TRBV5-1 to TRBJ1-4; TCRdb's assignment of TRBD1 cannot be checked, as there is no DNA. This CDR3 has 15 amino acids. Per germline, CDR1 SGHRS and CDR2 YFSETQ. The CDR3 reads CASSFMGQGDRKLFF.

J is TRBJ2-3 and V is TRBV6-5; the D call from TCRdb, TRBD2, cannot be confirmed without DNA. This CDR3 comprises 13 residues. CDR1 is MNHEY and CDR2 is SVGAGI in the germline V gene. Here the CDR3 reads CASKGEWADTQYF.

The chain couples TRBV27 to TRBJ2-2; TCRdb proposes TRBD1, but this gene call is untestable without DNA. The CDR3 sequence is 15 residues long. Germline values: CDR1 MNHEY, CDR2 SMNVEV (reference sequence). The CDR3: CASSSGTYVAGELFF.

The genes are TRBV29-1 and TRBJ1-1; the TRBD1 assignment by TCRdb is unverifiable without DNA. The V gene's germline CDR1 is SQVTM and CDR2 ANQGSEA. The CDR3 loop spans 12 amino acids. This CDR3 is CSGDRANTEAFF.

This CDR3 reads CASSSNSGLLYEQYF. V gene TRBV7-2 combines with J gene TRBJ2-7; TCRdb's D gene call, TRBD2, goes unchecked for lack of DNA. CDR3 length equals 15 residues. CDR1 SGHTA and CDR2 FQGNSA come from the germline V gene. Variable domain in full (rest from reference TRBV7-2 and TRBJ2-7): GAGVSQSPSNKVTEKGKDVELRCDPISGHTALYWYRQSLGQGLEFLIYFQGNSAPDKSGLPSDRFSAERTGGSVSTLTIQRTQQEDSAVYLCASSSNSGLLYEQYFGPGTRLTVT.

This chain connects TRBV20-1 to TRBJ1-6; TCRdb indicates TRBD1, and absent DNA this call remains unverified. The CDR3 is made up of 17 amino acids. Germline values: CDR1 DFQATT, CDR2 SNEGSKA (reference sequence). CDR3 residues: CSASDKRWGGRVSPLHF.

CDR3 sequence: CASSTHGPLYEQYF. The chain employs TRBV21-1 and TRBJ2-7; the D gene TCRdb calls, TRBD2, cannot be checked with no DNA. TRBV21-1 is recorded as a pseudogene. This CDR3 is built from 14 residues.

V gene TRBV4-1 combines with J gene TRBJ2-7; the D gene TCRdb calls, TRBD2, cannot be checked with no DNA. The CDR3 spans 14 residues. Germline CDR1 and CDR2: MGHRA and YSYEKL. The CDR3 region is CASSQSGRAPEQYF.

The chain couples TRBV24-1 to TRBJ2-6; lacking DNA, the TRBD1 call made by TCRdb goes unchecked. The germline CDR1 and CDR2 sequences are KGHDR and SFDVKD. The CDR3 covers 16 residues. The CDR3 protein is CATSDFGGPGANVLTF.

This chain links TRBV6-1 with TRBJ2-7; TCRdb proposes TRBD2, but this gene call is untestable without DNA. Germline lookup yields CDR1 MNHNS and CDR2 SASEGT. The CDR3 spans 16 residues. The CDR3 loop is CASREGLAGASYEQYF.

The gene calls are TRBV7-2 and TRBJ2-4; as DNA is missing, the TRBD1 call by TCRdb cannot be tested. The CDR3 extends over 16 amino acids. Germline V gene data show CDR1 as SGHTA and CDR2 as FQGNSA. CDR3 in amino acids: CASSLTGGAGKNIQYF.

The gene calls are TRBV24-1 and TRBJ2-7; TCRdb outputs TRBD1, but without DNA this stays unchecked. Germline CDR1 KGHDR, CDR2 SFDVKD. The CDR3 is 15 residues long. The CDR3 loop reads CATSDFDSDSYEQYF.

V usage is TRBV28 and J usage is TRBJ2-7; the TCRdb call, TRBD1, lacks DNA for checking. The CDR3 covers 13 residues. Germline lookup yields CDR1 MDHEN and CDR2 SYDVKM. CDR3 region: CASSLTGLYEQYF. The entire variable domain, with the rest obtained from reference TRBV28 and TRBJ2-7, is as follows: DVKVTQSSRYLVKRTGEKVFLECVQDMDHENMFWYRQDPGLGLRLIYFSYDVKMKEKGDIPEGYSVSREKKERFSLILESASTNQTSMYLCASSLTGLYEQYFGPGTRLTVT.